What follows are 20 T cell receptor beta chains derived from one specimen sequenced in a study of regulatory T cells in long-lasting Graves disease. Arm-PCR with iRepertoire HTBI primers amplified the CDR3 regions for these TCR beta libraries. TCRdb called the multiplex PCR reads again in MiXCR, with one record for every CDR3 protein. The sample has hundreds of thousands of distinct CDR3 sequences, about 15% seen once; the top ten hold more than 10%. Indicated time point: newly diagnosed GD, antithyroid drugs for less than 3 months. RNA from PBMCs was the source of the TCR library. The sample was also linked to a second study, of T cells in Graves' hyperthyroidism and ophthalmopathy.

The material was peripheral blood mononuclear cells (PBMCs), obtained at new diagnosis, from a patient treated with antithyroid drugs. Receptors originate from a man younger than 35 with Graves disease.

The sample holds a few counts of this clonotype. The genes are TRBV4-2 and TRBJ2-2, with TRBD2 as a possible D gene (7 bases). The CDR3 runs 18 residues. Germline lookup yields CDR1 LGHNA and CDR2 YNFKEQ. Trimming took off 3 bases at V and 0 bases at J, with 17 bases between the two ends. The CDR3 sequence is CASSHKLRGLPNTGELFF. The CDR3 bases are TGTGCCAGCAGCCACAAACTCAGGGGACTACCGAACACCGGGGAGCTGTTTTTT.

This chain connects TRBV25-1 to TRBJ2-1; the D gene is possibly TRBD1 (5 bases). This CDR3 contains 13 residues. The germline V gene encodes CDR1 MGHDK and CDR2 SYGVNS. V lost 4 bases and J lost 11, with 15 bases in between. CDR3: CASSVGPGRQQFF. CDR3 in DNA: TGTGCCAGCAGTGTGGGGCCGGGCCGCCAGCAGTTCTTC.

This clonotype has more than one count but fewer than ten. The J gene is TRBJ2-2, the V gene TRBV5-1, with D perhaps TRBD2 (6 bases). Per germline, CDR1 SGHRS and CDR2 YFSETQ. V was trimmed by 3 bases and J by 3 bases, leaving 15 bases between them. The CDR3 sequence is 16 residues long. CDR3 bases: TGCGCCAGCAGCTCGGAGGGACCTATTTACACCGGGGAGCTGTTTTTT. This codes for CASSSEGPIYTGELFF.

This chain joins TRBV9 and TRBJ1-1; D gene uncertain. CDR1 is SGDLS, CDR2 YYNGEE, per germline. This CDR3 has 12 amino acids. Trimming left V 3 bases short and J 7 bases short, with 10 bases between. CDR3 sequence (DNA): TGTGCCAGCAGCGACCTCGGGCGTGAAGCTTTCTTT. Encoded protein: CASSDLGREAFF.

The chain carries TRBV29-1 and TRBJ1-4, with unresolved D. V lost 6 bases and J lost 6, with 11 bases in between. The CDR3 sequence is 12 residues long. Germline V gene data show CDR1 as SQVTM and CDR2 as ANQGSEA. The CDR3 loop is CSVGAGDEKLFF. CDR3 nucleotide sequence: TGCAGCGTGGGAGCTGGGGATGAAAAACTGTTTTTT.

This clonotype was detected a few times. Here the CDR3 reads CAISRLEGAEAFF. The CDR3 DNA is TGTGCCATCAGTCGCCTCGAGGGGGCCGAAGCTTTCTTT. This chain links TRBV10-3 with TRBJ1-1, with TRBD1 identical over 7 bases. The CDR3 spans 13 residues. Germline values: CDR1 ENHRY, CDR2 SYGVKD. Trimming removed 5 bases from V and 8 bases from J; junction bases left unmatched: 8.

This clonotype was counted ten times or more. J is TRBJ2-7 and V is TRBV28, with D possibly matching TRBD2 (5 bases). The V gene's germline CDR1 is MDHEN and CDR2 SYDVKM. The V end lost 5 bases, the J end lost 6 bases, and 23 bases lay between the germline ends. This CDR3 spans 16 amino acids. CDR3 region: CASSPSGSIARIEQYF. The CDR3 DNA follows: TGTGCCAGCAGTCCCTCAGGCTCTATAGCGCGAATCGAGCAGTACTTC.

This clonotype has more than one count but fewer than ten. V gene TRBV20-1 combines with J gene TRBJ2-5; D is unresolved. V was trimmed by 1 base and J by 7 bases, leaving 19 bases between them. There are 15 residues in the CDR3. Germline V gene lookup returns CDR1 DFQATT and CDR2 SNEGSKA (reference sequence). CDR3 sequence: CSARARADPNGTQYF. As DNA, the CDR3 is TGCAGTGCTAGAGCCCGGGCGGACCCCAACGGGACCCAGTACTTC.

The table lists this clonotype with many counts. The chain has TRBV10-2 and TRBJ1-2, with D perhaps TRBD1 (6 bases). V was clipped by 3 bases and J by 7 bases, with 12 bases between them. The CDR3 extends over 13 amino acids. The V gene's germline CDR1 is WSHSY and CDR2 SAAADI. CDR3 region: CASSDLQGSGYTF. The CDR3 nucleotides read TGCGCCAGCAGTGACTTACAGGGAAGTGGCTACACCTTC.

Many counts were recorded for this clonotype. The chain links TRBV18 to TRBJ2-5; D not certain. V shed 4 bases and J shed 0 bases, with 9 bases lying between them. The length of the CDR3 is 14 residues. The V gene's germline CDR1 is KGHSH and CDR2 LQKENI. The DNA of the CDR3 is TGTGCCAGCTCACGTAGGGCTAACCAAGAGACCCAGTACTTC. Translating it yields CASSRRANQETQYF.

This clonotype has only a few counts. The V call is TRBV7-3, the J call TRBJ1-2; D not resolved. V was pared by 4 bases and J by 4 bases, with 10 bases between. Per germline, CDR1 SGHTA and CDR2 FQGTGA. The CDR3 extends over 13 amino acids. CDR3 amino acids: CASSSGLSYGYTF. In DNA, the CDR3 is TGTGCCAGCAGCTCCGGGCTAAGCTATGGCTACACCTTC.

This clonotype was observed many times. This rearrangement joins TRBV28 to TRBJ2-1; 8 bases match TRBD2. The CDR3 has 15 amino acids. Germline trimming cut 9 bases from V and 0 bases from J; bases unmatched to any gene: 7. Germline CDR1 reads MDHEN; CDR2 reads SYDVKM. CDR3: CASGERGSSYNEQFF. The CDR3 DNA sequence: TGTGCCAGTGGGGAGCGGGGGAGCTCCTACAATGAGCAGTTCTTC.

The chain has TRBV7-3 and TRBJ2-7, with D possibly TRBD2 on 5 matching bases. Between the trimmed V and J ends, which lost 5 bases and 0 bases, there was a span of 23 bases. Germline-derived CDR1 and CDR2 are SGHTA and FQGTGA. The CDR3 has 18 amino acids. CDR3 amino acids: CASSHLRTPDYSSYEQYF. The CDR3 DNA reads TGTGCCAGCAGCCACCTACGGACTCCAGACTATTCCTCCTACGAGCAGTACTTC. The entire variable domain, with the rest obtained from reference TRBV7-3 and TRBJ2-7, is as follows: GAGVSQTPSNKVTEKGKYVELRCDPISGHTALYWYRQSLGQGPEFLIYFQGTGAADDSGLPNDRFFAVRPEGSVSTLKIQRTERGDSAVYLCASSHLRTPDYSSYEQYFGPGTRLTVT.

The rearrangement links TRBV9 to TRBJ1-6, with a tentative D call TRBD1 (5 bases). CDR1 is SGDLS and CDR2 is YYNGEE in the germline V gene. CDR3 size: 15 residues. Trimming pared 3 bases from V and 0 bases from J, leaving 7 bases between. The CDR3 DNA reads TGTGCCAGCAGCGCAGGGATCTCCTATAATTCACCCCTCCACTTT. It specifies CASSAGISYNSPLHF.

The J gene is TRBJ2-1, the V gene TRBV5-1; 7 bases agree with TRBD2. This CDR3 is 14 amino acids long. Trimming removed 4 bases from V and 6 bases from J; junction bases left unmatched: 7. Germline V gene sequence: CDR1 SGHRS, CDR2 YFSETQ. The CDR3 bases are TGCGCCAGCAGCGTCACTGGCGGGAGCAATGAGCAGTTCTTC. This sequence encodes CASSVTGGSNEQFF.

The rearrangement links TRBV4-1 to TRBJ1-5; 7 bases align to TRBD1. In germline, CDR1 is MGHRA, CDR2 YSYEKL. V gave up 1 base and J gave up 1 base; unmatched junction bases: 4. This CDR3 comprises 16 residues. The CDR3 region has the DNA TGCGCCAGCAGCCAAGGAAGGGGGCGCAGCAATCAGCCCCAGCATTTT. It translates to CASSQGRGRSNQPQHF.

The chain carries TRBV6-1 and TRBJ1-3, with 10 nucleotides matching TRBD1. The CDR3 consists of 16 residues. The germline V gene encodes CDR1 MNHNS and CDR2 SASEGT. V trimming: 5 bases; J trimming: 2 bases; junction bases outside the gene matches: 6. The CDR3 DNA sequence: TGTGCCAGCAGTCCCAGACAGGGGGCGACTGGAAACACCATATATTTT. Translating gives CASSPRQGATGNTIYF.

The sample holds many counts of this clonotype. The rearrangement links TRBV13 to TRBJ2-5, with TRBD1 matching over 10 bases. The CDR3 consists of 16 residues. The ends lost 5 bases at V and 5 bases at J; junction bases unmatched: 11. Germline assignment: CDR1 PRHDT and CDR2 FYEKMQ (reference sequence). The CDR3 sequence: CASSDAGQGLVETQYF. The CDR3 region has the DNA TGTGCCAGCAGCGATGCGGGACAGGGGTTGGTTGAGACCCAGTACTTC.

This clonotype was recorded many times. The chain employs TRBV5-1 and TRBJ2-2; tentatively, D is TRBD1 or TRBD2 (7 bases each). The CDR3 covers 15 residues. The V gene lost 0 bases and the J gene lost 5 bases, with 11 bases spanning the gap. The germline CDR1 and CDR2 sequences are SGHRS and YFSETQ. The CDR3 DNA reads TGCGCCAGCAGCTTGGTCCAGGGGGGGACCGGGGAGCTGTTTTTT. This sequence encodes CASSLVQGGTGELFF. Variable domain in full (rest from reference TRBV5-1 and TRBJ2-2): KAGVTQTPRYLIKTRGQQVTLSCSPISGHRSVSWYQQTPGQGLQFLFEYFSETQRNKGNFPGRFSGRQFSNSRSEMNVSTLELGDSALYLCASSLVQGGTGELFFGEGSRLTVL.

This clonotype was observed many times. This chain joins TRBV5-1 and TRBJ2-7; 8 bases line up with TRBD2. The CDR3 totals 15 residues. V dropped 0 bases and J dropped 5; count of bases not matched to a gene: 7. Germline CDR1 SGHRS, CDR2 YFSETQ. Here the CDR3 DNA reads TGCGCCAGCAGCTTGGGAGCGGGAGACTTCGACGAGCAGTACTTC. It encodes CASSLGAGDFDEQYF. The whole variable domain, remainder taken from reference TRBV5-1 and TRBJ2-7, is KAGVTQTPRYLIKTRGQQVTLSCSPISGHRSVSWYQQTPGQGLQFLFEYFSETQRNKGNFPGRFSGRQFSNSRSEMNVSTLELGDSALYLCASSLGAGDFDEQYFGPGTRLTVT.